The clone carrying this T cell receptor (beta chain) showed up many times. Authors of the study amplified TCR beta CDR3 regions from RNA transcripts. HTBI primers were employed in a first-round RT-PCR of the TCR CDR3. TCRdb reprocessed the multiplex PCR reads with MiXCR, giving one entry per CDR3 protein. This sample has approximately 430,000 distinct CDR3 sequences, with 15% to 18% found just once. This sample is part of a study of T cells in Graves' hyperthyroidism and ophthalmopathy. The TCR was taken from a woman aged 18-29 years with Graves' hyperthyroidism. Sequenced sample: blood.

CDR3 protein: CASSVGTSGSYNEQFF. The CDR3 coding sequence is TGTGCCAGCAGCGTAGGGACTAGCGGGAGCTACAATGAGCAGTTCTTC. V usage is TRBV9 and J usage is TRBJ2-1; the match to TRBD2 covers 13 bases. V shed 0 bases, J shed 3 bases, and the junction held 0 bases outside the gene matches. Germline CDR1 reads SGDLS; CDR2 reads YYNGEE. The CDR3 is 16 residues long.